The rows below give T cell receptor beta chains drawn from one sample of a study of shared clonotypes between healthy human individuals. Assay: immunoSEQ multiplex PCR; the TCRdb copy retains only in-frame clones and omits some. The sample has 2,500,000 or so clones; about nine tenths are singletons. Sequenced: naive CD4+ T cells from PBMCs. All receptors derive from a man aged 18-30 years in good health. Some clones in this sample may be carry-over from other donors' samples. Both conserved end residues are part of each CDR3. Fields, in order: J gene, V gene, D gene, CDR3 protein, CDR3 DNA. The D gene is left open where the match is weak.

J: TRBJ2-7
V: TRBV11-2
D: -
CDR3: CASSLVISAVSSYEQYF
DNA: TGTGCCAGCAGCTTAGTTATCTCGGCGGTCAGCTCCTACGAGCAGTACTTC

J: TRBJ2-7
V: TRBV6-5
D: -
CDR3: CASSYSEGEQYF
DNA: TGTGCCAGCAGTTACTCGGAGGGCGAGCAGTACTTC

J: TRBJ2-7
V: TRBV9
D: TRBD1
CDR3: CASSVGQGVYEQYF
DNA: TGTGCCAGCAGCGTTGGACAGGGAGTATACGAGCAGTACTTC

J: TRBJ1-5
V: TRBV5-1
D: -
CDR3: CASSSRGNQPQHF
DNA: TGCGCCAGCAGCTCACGCGGGAATCAGCCCCAGCATTTT

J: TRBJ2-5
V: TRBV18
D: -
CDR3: CASSEKETQYF
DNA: TGTGCCAGCTCAGAAAAAGAGACCCAGTACTTC

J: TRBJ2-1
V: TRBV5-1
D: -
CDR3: CASSLAGSSSDEQFF
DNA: TGCGCCAGCAGCTTGGCCGGGAGCTCCAGCGATGAGCAGTTCTTC

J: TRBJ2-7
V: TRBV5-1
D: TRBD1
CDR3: CASRSGTGMYEQYF
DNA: TGCGCCAGCCGAAGCGGGACAGGGATGTACGAGCAGTACTTC

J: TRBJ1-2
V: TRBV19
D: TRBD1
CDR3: CASSRTGLYGYTF
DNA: TGTGCCAGTAGTCGGACAGGGCTCTATGGCTACACCTTC

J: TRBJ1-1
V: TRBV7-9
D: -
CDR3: CASSLVGDTEAFF
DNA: TGTGCCAGCAGCTTAGTCGGTGACACTGAAGCTTTCTTT

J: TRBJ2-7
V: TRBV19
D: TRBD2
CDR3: CASSFSGRAYEQYF
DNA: TGTGCCAGTAGTTTTAGCGGGAGGGCCTACGAGCAGTACTTC

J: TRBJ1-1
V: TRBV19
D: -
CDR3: CASSTVKGTEAFF
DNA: TGTGCCAGTAGTACCGTGAAGGGCACTGAAGCTTTCTTT

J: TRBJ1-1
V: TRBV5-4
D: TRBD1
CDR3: CASSLQGMDKQAFF
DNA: TGTGCCAGCAGCCTACAGGGGATGGATAAACAAGCTTTCTTT

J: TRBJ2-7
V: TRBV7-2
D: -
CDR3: CASSFLGAGTYEQYF
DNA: TGTGCCAGCAGCTTTCTTGGGGCAGGGACCTACGAGCAGTACTTC

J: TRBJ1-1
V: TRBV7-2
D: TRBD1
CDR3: CASSPRDRVTEAFF
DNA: TGTGCCAGCAGCCCGAGGGACAGGGTAACTGAAGCTTTCTTT

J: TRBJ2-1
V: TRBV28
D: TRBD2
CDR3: CASSYTTQRTSGRKYYNEQFF
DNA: TGTGCCAGCAGTTACACGACTCAGAGGACTAGCGGGAGGAAGTATTACAATGAGCAGTTCTTC

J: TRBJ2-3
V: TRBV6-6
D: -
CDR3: CASIGDTQYF
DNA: TGTGCCAGCATCGGAGATACGCAGTATTTT

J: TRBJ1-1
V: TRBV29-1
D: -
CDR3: CSAVQGSANTEAFF
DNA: TGCAGCGCTGTACAGGGATCTGCGAACACTGAAGCTTTCTTT

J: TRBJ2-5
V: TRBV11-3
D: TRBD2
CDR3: CASSLEGPGIAGGIETQYF
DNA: TGTGCCAGCAGCTTAGAAGGGCCCGGTATAGCGGGAGGTATTGAGACCCAGTACTTC